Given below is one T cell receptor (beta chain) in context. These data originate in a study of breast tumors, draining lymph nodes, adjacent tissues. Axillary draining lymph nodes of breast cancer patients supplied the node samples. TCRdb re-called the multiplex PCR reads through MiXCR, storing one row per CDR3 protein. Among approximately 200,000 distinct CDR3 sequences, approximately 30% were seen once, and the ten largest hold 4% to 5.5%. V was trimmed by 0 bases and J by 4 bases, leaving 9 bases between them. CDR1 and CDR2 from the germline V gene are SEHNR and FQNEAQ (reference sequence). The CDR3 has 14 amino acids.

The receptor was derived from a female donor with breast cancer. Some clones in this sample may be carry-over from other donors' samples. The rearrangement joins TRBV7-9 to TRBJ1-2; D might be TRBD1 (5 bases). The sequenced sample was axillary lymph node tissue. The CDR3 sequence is CASSLADSFYGYTF. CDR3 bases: TGTGCCAGCAGCTTAGCAGACAGCTTCTATGGCTACACCTTC.